This TCR beta chain was sequenced in a study of cytomegalovirus exposure and HLA in healthy donors (TCRdb year 2017). Study-wide context: According to an earlier analysis of a few hundred of the donors, some 170 million T cells yielded roughly 110 million unique TCR beta sequences and 276 Gb of sequence data. Both class I and class II loci were covered by HLA typing, at four-digit resolution. In a later genetic analysis, genome-wide SNP genotypes for about three fifths of the 666 donors were used, and that subset was treated as a discovery cohort. Donor age, sex, ethnicity and CMV serostatus were collected together with the repertoire data. The study was designed to test whether signatures of past pathogen exposure could be identified by cataloging public T cell receptors. The later analysis used no new phenotypic data to find candidate immune exposures, relying instead on TCR beta sequences and their occurrence across donors. On average, roughly 250,000 unique TCR beta nucleotide sequences were sequenced per donor among 350 to 400 genotyped donors of the cohort, with 15% to 20% of those sequences being non-productive. The number of donors typed differed by locus, with roughly 629-640 for A, B, C, DRB1 and DQB1, approximately 500 for DQA1, some 570 for DPA1, and approximately 470 for DPB1. The study profiled the T cell repertoires of under 850 subjects by immunosequencing and related them to cytomegalovirus serostatus. To predict cytomegalovirus infection status, the study combined high-throughput TCR immunosequencing, statistical association of individual TCRs with disease status, and machine learning. Roughly 5 DR-DQ haplotypes were handled as single units for association and clustering, since linkage in the cohort was strong. Along with the roughly 710-subject first cohort, a separate validation cohort of some 130 different subjects was used. The genetic ancestry cluster associated with self-reported Caucasian donors included around 76% of the roughly 390 genotyped donors. In an earlier analysis of a few hundred of the donors, high-throughput TCR beta sequencing was used to judge whether each TCR beta V gene segment behaved as functional or pseudogenic. In a later analysis, previously published TCR beta repertoires from 550 to 700 donors were re-analyzed and high-resolution HLA genotyping was added so that TCR occurrence patterns could be studied. Roughly 300 gigabases of sequencing data and 70 million to 85 million unique TCR sequences were included in an early release covering roughly 600 HLA-typed donors. All discovery cohort repertoires had been generated using a single sequencing platform. Overall results and qualifications from the work: According to a later genetic analysis, donors in an Asian-associated ancestry cluster had fewer N-insertions in productive TCRs than the approximately 710-donor mean. HLA typing was unavailable for some donors at each locus, so association tests used only the typed subset. Compared with equally common non-associated chains, HLA-associated TCR beta chains in a later analysis were more clonally expanded and had lower generation probabilities. Fewer than 20 rarely observed V segments, including chromosome 9 orphons, were excluded from the earlier analysis of almost 600 of the donors because counts were too low. Most TCR sequences were seen in very few donors, while some public TCRs were found in many individuals. A further reported finding was that TCR beta sequences accurately predicted the HLA-A and HLA-B alleles for most subjects in the first cohort. According to a later analysis, TCR association rates differed among HLA loci, with DRB1 alleles showing the most associated TCRs and HLA-C alleles showing the fewest. For the cohort, immune exposure information was limited to CMV serostatus. V-gene and J-gene trimming of TCR beta chains was associated with a missense DCLRE1C variant in a later genetic analysis, and the association was replicated in an independent cohort. The cohort was sequenced for TCR beta chains only, and without alpha or paired-chain data the features that could be detected were limited. Assigning TCR associations to individual alleles was difficult when HLA alleles, especially DR and DQ, strongly co-occurred. A cluster of highly shared sequence variants was judged likely to represent a technical artifact of the sequencing pipeline. Most CMV-associated TCR beta chains appeared to be HLA-restricted in a later analysis, and the HLA associations seemed to be driven largely by CMV exposure. Specific HLA alleles were associated with 15,000 to 20,000 TCR beta sequences at a false discovery rate of 0.05 in a later analysis. Roughly uniform sequencing depth across donors was assumed in presence/absence analyses, although this assumption may not hold. Correlated functional status among segregating V segments might be attributable to linkage disequilibrium, but an unknown experimental factor could not be ruled out. Because the 87-base-pair reads could not distinguish some IMGT-functional V segments, including TRBV6-2 and TRBV6-3, those segments were excluded. According to a later analysis, parvovirus B19, influenza, CMV and Epstein-Barr virus appeared linked to several top co-occurrence clusters. In vitro tests confirmed that a few of the cytomegalovirus-associated TCR beta chains recognize cytomegalovirus antigens. The study gave a list of over 150 TCR beta chains associated with cytomegalovirus. The authors suggested that the approach could potentially be generalized to other disease states and immunological phenotypes. Cytomegalovirus status was reported to be diagnosed by the classifier with high specificity and sensitivity in both the original and validation cohorts. An earlier analysis of around 500 of the donors showed that most TCR beta V segments appeared in productive rearrangements either about 87% or about 30% of the time, which broadly matched IMGT annotations.

As regards this clone: Its antigen is unknown. Nothing much larger sits one base from this clone, and base qualities are not available.

The cohort consisted of 600 to 750 healthy bone marrow donors. At the time of sampling, all cohort members were nominally healthy, though unrecorded immune exposures were likely present. The donor was CMV seronegative and belonged to the group of around 400 seronegative cohort members. Every donor gave a peripheral blood sample, and the peripheral blood mononuclear cells from that sample were used for TCR beta sequencing. Genomic DNA was extracted from the blood cell samples with the Qiagen DNeasy Blood Extraction Kit. Libraries were built with the immunoSEQ multiplex PCR assay. The multiplex PCR relied on a mix of 60 forward primers for TCR Vbeta segments and 13 reverse primers for TCR Jbeta segments. The CDR3 region of rearranged TCR beta genes was amplified from genomic DNA by a multiplex PCR assay. On the Illumina HiSeq System, the amplified TCR beta libraries were sequenced as 87-base-pair reads. The source study handled its data this way. A later analysis tallied some 79 million unique TCR beta chains across the approximately 670 repertoires, and approximately 11 million of those chains were shared by two or more donors. A nearest-neighbor algorithm error-corrected the raw reads and collapsed the reads into unique sequences, merging closely related sequences to remove PCR and sequencing errors. To assign V, D and J gene segments, CDR3 sequences were aligned to IMGT reference sequences. For a sequence to be retained, at least a six-nucleotide match to both a V gene segment and a J gene segment was required. Rearrangements were classified as productive when the CDR3 lacked stop codons and remained in frame with V and J, and all other rearrangements were classified as non-productive. CDR3 was defined according to IMGT convention as the region running from the second conserved V-encoded cysteine to the conserved J-encoded phenylalanine. The earlier analysis of some 540 of the donors excluded any sequence lacking an unambiguous match to a single V gene segment. An earlier analysis of 587 of the donors called V segments functional above 56.7% productive rearrangements and segregating when the between-donor standard deviation exceeded 5%. To diagnose cytomegalovirus status from the catalog of TCR beta chain sequences, a statistical classification framework was built. V and J gene assignment, in a later analysis, came from comparing TCR nucleotide sequences with IMGT/GENE-DB human TR gene sequences. The TCRdist pipeline was used in a later analysis to assign CDR3 sequences and most-parsimonious VDJ recombination scenarios. In a later analysis, each TCR beta chain was defined by its CDR3 amino acid sequence together with its V-gene family, and reads without a unique V-gene family were excluded. As a way to deal with suspected cross-contamination and a sequencing artifact, a later analysis dropped 640 or so nucleotide sequences that were highly shared and had low generation probability. For each public chain, a later analysis derived a clonal expansion index from normalized ranks of inferred template counts within each repertoire. In a later analysis, generation probabilities were computed with a VDJ recombination model fitted to out-of-frame rearrangements, and the resulting probabilities were checked against IGoR. In a later analysis, TCR-TCR, TCR-HLA and TCR-CMV co-occurrence was scored with hypergeometric tests, and a repertoire-size bias correction was applied to TCR pairs. A later analysis estimated false discovery rates by permuting HLA or CMV assignments 20 times. In a later analysis, co-occurring TCRs were grouped using DBSCAN, and TCRdist sequence similarity was added for clustering within HLA-allele-positive subsets. Repertoires with fewer than 30,000 or more than 120,000 public chains, plus five repertoires with anomalous nucleotide sharing, were excluded from co-occurrence clustering. The clones in this table, taken by TCRdb from immuneACCESS, are in-frame only. Not every clone is retained; where verified, under half of the shortfall comes from an unresolved V gene, and the cause of the rest is unknown. The D gene and trimming were derived from the DNA, and the V and J assignments and clone size from that table. The sample table records some 150,000 clones; roughly 80% of these occur just once. The top ten clonotypes cover 3% to 3.5% of the sample.

Deletion took 0 bases off V and 4 bases off J, with a span of 9 bases between the germline ends. Its CDR3 holds 14 amino acids, cysteine through phenylalanine. Just the 42-base CDR3 DNA is kept, in frame starting at base 1. CDR1 and CDR2, per the germline V gene (reference sequence), are LNHDA and SQIVND. The TCR originated in a male donor in good health and CMV-seronegative. The V and J segments used are TRBV19 and TRBJ1-2; the D gene lacks a confident call. Sequenced material: PBMCs. The nucleotide sequence is TGTGCCAGTAGTATAGACCTCTCGGGCTATGGCTACACCTTC. This encodes CASSIDLSGYGYTF.